There are a few counts of the clone carrying this TCR beta chain. Its antigen remains unidentified. All the patients suffered relapse after autologous stem cell transplantation, and brentuximab vedotin exposure differed. The CDR3 sequence is 16 residues long. Germline lookup yields CDR1 SQVTM and CDR2 ANQGSEA. Between the trimmed V and J ends, which lost 1 base and 3 bases, there was a span of 17 bases. Assay used: immunoSEQ multiplex PCR; TCRdb lists only in-frame clones, some missing. The sample consists of about 29,000 clones, 78% of them appearing once. This entry comes from a study of PD-1 blockade in classical Hodgkin lymphoma. General observations from the study: At baseline, newly diagnosed patients reportedly showed less TCR diversity than healthy donors.

The chain joins TRBV29-1 to TRBJ2-3; D possibly uses TRBD1 or TRBD2 (6 bases each). This receptor was taken from a human donor with classical Hodgkin lymphoma. Sequenced material: peripheral blood mononuclear cells (PBMCs), taken before the second cycle of nivolumab. DNA of the CDR3: TGCAGCGTTGAAGGTCGGAGTTGGGGGGCGACAGATACGCAGTATTTT. Residues: CSVEGRSWGATDTQYF.